This T cell receptor beta chain was found in a study of blood T cells in healthy people across ages. Study-level points and caveats: Among T cells, TCR beta diversity per million cells dropped roughly linearly as age rose.

Then a second PCR, running roughly 6 to 12 cycles, was carried out with a sample-barcoded 5' primer and a J-beta primer mix. A single record per CDR3 protein comes from TCRdb applying MiXCR to the 5' RACE reads. The table lists about 800,000 distinct CDR3 sequences, more than 20% of them singletons. Isolation yielded PBMCs, at least 7 million per sample, in every case. The CDR3 extends over 15 amino acids. Per germline, CDR1 SGHTA and CDR2 FQGNSA. Trimming at V came to 5 bases and at J to 3 bases, leaving 5 bases not matched to a gene. Only a few counts were recorded for this clonotype. Its antigen remains unidentified. This sample was also put to use in a study of T cells of mothers and their children. That paper adds: Thymic selection molds TCR recombination output in a comparable way in related and unrelated pairs. Slightly higher but non-significant overlap marked related mother-child pairs versus unrelated pairs.

The chain recombines TRBV7-2 with TRBJ1-1; TRBD1 agrees at 11 bases. Sequencing used blood. The source of this sequence is a boy aged 5-17 years in good health. Written as DNA, the CDR3 is TGTGCCAGCAGCGGGACAGGGGGATCATACACTGAAGCTTTCTTT. Residues: CASSGTGGSYTEAFF. The whole variable domain, filled in from reference TRBV7-2 and TRBJ1-1, reads GAGVSQSPSNKVTEKGKDVELRCDPISGHTALYWYRQSLGQGLEFLIYFQGNSAPDKSGLPSDRFSAERTGGSVSTLTIQRTQQEDSAVYLCASSGTGGSYTEAFFGQGTRLTVV.